This TCR beta chain is drawn from a study of blood T cell repertoires in COVID-19 (dated by TCRdb to about 2020). Background on the whole study: Samples covering the acute and convalescent phases of COVID-19 were provided by collaborators in the United States, Italy and Spain. The material from the prospective study consisted of cDNA or gDNA derived from T cells, B-cell-depleted T cells, or PBMCs. Deeply sampled blood TCRbeta repertoires from subjects exposed to, actively infected with, or recovered from COVID-19 were included in the dataset. The repertoires were released in a freely available public database meant as a resource for research on the immune response to SARS-CoV-2. The samples were drawn from two sources: the first 160 participants of the ongoing ImmuneRACE study, and over 1,000 subjects contributed by 6 global collaborators. Nearly every sample came with metadata listing a de-identified subject ID, COVID-19 status, age in years and sex. HLA class I and class II types, where available, came from metadata supplied by the sample provider rather than from assay-based typing.

What the authors observed across the whole study: Clinical and demographic metadata were provided uncurated, with the amount varying by source and participant.

A single count supports this clone. Its recognized antigen is unknown. Base qualities are missing; no much larger clone stands one base away. Participants in the prospective study were enrolled through a virtual design, were aged about 18 to 90 years, and lived in about two dozen United States geographic areas. In the prospective study, participants were assigned to cohorts based on the clinical history participants reported in a screening survey and a study questionnaire. For ImmuneRACE Cohort 3, a participant was defined as recovered based on two consecutive negative NP/OP PCR tests, clearance by a healthcare professional, or resolution of symptoms. Mobile phlebotomists in the prospective study collected whole blood, serum and a nasopharyngeal or oropharyngeal swab from every participant. Prospective study participants could optionally give additional blood draws and questionnaires over an approximately two-month period. Blood samples from the prospective study were shipped frozen or at room temperature prior to DNA extraction.

TCRbeta CDR3 regions were amplified from genomic DNA using the immunoSEQ Assay, a bias-controlled multiplex PCR. Processing in the source paper ran as follows. The number of nucleated cells in each sample was estimated from the amplification of reference gene primers within the assay. To quantify the absolute abundance of each unique TCRbeta CDR3 rearrangement, sequence reads were collapsed and filtered. Productive Simpson clonality was computed per sample as the square root of Simpson's diversity index over productive rearrangements. What TCRdb holds here is the immuneACCESS table cut down to in-frame rearrangements. Part of the clones is not present; checked against another copy, under half of the missing clones reflect an unresolved V gene, and the others are unexplained. Clonal size and the V and J genes are those of that table, whereas D and trimming came from the DNA. Counted in this sample were around 290,000 clones; around nine tenths of them appeared once. In total, the top ten clones hold approximately 2.6% of the sample.

V is shortened by 6 bases, J by 9 bases, and the region joining them spans 12 bases. Counted from cysteine to phenylalanine, this CDR3 has 12 amino acids. Only the CDR3 portion is preserved as DNA: 36 bases, with reading frame beginning at the first base. The sample taken for sequencing was PBMCs or T cells enriched from blood (not recorded which). The clonotype comes from a young woman who had recovered from COVID-19. The rearrangement joined TRBV12-3 or TRBV12-4 to TRBJ2-1; TRBD2 is perhaps the D gene, given 6 matching bases. CDR3 sequence: CASSAGTAEQFF. The nucleotide sequence is given as TGTGCCAGCAGCGCGGGGACTGCTGAGCAGTTCTTC.